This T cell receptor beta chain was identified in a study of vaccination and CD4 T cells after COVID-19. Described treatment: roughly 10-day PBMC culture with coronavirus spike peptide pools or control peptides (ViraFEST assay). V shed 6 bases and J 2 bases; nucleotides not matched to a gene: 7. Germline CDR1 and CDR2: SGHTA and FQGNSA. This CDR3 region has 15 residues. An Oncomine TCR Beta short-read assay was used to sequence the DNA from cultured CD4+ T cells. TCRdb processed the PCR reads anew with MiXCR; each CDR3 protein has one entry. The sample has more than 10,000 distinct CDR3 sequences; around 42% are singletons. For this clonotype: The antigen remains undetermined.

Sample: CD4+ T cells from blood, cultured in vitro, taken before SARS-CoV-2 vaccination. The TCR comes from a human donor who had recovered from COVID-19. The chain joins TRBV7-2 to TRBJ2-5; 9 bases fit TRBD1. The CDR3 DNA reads TGTGCCAGCAGTTCCGACAGGGGGTTGCAAGAGACCCAGTACTTC. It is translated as CASSSDRGLQETQYF.